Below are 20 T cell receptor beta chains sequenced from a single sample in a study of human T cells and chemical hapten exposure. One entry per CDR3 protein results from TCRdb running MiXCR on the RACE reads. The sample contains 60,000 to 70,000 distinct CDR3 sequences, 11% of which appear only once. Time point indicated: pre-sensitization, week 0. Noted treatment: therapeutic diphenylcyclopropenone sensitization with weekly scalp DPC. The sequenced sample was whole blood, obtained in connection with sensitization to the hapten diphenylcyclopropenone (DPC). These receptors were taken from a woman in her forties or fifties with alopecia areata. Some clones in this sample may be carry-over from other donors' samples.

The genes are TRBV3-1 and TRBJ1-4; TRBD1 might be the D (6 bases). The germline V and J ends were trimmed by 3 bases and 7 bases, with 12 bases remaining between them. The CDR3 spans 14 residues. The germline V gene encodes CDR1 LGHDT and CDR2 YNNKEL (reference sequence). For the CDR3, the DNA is TGTGCCAGCAGCCAGGGCAGGGGCGTTGAAAAACTGTTTTTT. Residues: CASSQGRGVEKLFF.

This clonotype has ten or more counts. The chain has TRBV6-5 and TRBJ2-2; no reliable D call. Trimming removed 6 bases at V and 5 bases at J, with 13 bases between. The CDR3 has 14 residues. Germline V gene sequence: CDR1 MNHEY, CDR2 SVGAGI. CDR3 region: CASSSLSLTGELFF. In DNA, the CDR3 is TGTGCCAGCAGCAGTCTAAGCTTGACCGGGGAGCTGTTTTTT.

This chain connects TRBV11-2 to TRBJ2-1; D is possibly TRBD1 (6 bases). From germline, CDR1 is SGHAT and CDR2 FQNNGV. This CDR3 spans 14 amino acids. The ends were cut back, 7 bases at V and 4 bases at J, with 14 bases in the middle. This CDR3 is CASKGVSTYNEQFF. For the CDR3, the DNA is TGTGCCAGCAAGGGGGTGTCAACGTACAATGAGCAGTTCTTC.

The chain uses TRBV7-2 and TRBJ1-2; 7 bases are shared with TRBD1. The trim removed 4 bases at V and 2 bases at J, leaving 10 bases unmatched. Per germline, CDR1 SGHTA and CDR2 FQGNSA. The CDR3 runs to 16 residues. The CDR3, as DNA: TGTGCCAGCAGCTCATTACCGGGACAGAAAAACTATGGCTACACCTTC. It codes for CASSSLPGQKNYGYTF.

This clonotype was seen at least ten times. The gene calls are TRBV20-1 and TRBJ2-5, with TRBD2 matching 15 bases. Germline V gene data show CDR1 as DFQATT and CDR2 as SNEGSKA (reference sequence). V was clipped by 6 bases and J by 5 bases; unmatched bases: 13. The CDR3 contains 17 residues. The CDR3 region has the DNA TGCAGTGCGAGCTTCGGACTAGCGGGGGGGCCTCGCGAGACCCAGTACTTC. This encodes CSASFGLAGGPRETQYF.

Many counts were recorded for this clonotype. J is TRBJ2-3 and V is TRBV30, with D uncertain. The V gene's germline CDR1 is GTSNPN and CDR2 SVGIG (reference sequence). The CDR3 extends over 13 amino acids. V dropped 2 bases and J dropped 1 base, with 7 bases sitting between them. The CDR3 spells CAWSRRRTDTQYF. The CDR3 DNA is TGTGCCTGGAGTCGTCGTCGCACAGATACGCAGTATTTT. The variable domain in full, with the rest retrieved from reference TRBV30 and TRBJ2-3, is SQTIHQWPATLVQPVGSPLSLECTVEGTSNPNLYWYRQAAGRGLQLLFYSVGIGQISSEVPQNLSASRPQDRQFILSSKKLLLSDSGFYLCAWSRRRTDTQYFGPGTRLTVL.

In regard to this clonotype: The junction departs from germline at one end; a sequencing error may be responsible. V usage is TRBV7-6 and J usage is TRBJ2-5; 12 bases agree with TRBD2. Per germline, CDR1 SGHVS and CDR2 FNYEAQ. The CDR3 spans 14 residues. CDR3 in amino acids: CASSLAGGEETQYF. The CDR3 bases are TGTGCCAGCAGCCTAGCGGGAGGGGAAGAGACCCAGTACTTC.

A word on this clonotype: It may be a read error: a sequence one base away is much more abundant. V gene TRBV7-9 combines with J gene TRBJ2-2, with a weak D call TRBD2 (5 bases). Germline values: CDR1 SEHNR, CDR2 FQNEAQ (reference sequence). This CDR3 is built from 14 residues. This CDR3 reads CASRRASNTGELIF. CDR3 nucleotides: TGTGCCAGCAGAAGGGCCTCGAACACCGGGGAGCTGATTTTT.

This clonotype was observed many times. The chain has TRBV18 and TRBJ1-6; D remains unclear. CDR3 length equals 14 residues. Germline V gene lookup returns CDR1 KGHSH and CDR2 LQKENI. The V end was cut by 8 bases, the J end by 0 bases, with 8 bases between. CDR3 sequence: CASQHSSYNSPLHF. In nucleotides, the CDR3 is TGTGCCAGCCAGCACAGCTCCTATAATTCACCCCTCCACTTT.

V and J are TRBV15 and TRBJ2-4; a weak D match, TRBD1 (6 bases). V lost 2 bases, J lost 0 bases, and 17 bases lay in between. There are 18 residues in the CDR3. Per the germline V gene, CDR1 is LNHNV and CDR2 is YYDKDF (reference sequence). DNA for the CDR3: TGTGCCACCAGCAGACTACAGGGCATGGGGATAGCCAAAAACATTCAGTACTTC. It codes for CATSRLQGMGIAKNIQYF.

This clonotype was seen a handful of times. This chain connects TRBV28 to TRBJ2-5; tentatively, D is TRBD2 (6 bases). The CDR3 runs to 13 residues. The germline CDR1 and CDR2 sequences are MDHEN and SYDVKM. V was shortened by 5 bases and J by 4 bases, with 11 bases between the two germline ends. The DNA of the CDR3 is TGTGCCAGCAGTCCAGGGAGGAGAGAGACCCAGTACTTC. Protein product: CASSPGRRETQYF.

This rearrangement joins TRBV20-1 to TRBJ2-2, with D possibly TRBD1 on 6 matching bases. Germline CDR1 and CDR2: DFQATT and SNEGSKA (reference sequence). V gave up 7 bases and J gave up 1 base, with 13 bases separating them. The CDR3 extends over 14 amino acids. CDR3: CSVTGTLNTGELFF. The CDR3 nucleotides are TGCAGTGTCACCGGGACATTGAACACCGGGGAGCTGTTTTTT.

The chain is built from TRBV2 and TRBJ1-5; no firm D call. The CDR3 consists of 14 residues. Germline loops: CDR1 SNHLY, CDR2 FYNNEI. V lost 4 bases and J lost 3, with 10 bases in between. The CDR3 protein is CASSVGQFNQPQHF. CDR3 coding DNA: TGTGCCAGCAGTGTGGGCCAGTTCAATCAGCCCCAGCATTTT.

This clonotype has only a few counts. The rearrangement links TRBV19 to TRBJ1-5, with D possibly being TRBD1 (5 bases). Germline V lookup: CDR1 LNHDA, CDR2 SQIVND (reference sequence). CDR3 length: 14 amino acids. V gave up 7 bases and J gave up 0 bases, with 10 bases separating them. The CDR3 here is CASMGRYSNQPQHF. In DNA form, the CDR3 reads TGTGCCAGTATGGGACGGTATAGCAATCAGCCCCAGCATTTT. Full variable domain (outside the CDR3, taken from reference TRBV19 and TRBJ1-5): DGGITQSPKYLFRKEGQNVTLSCEQNLNHDAMYWYRQDPGQGLRLIYYSQIVNDFQKGDIAEGYSVSREKKESFPLTVTSAQKNPTAFYLCASMGRYSNQPQHFGDGTRLSIL.

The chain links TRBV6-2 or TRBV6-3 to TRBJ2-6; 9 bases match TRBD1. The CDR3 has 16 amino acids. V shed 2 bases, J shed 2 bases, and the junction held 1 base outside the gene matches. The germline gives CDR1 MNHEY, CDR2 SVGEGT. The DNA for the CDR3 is TGTGCCAGCAGTTACGGGACAGGGCCTGGGGCCAACGTCCTGACTTTC. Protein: CASSYGTGPGANVLTF.

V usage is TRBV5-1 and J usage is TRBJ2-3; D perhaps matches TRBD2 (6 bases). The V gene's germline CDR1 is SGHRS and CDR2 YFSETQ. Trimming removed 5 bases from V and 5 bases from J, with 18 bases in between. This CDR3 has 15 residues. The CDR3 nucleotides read TGCGCCAGCAGAATACTACGAGCGGGTGAAGATACGCAGTATTTT. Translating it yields CASRILRAGEDTQYF.

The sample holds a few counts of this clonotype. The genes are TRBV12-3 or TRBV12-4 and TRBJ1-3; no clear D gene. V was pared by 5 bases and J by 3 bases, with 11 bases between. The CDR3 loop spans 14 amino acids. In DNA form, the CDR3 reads TGTGCCAGCAGTGCCCTGTGGGGTGGAAACACCATATATTTT. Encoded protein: CASSALWGGNTIYF.

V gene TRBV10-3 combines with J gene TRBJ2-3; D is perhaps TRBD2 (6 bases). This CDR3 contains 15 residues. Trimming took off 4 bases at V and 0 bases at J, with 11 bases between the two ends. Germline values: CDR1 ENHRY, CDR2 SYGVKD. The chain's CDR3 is CAISGGGTSTDTQYF. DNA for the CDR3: TGTGCCATCAGTGGGGGCGGGACTAGCACAGATACGCAGTATTTT.

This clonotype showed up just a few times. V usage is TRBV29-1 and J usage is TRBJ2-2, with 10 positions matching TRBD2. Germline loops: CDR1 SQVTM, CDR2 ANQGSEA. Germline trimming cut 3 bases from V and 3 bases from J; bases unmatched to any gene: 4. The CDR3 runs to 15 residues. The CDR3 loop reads CSVDLAGAHTGELFF. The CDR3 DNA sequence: TGCAGCGTTGATCTAGCGGGAGCCCACACCGGGGAGCTGTTTTTT.

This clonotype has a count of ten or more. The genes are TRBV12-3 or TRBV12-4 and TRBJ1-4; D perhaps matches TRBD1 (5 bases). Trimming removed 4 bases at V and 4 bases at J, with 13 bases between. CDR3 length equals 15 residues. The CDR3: CASSSQAQGNEKLFF. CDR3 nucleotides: TGTGCCAGCAGTTCACAGGCCCAGGGTAATGAAAAACTGTTTTTT.